The T cell receptor beta chain described here comes from a study of blood T cell repertoires in COVID-19. Study as a whole: PBMCs, B-cell-depleted T cells, or T cells were the source of the cDNA or gDNA that made up the material.

This clone was detected once. Measured with immunoSEQ multiplex PCR; TCRdb has only the in-frame clones, and not every one. The sample lists approximately 440,000 clones, approximately 90% seen once, with roughly an eighth in the top ten. The specimen was peripheral blood. The receptor comes from a woman aged 45 to 65 with COVID-19, enrolled during active disease.

The DNA for the CDR3 is TGTGCCAGCCGTCAGGGGAACACCAACACTGAAGCTTTCTTT. Protein sequence: CASRQGNTNTEAFF. The chain has TRBV2 and TRBJ1-1, with a tentative D call TRBD1 (6 bases). Trimming cost V 8 bases and J 2 bases, with 15 bases left between them. CDR1 SNHLY and CDR2 FYNNEI come from the germline V gene. The CDR3 sequence is 14 residues long.